These 10 T cell receptor beta chains came from one sample sequenced in a study of T cell clonality in common variable immunodeficiency. Profiling relied on immunoSEQ multiplex PCR, and the TCRdb table lists in-frame clones only, not all of them. The sample is made up of approximately 30,000 clones, none counted only once. The sample was peripheral blood mononuclear cells. The receptor set was obtained from a person aged 18 to 75 in good health.

This clone was seen repeatedly, ten times or more. Sequencing ends 3 residues short of the CDR3 end; the germline J gene provides the rest. The J gene is TRBJ2-4, the V gene TRBV12-3 or TRBV12-4; the match to TRBD2 covers 9 bases. This CDR3 comprises 16 residues. The CDR3 here is CASSLEAAGGQNGQYF. The covered CDR3 bases are TGTGCCAGCAGTTTAGAGGCAGCGGGAGGCCAGAACGGT.

In its sample, this clone was seen many times. The sequenced fragment ends 3 residues before the CDR3 boundary, so the rest is inferred from the germline J gene. The chain has TRBV5-1 and TRBJ2-2, with D perhaps matching TRBD1 (5 bases). The germline gives CDR1 SGHRS, CDR2 YFSETQ. V was trimmed by 2 bases and J by 4 bases, leaving 18 bases between them. This CDR3 region has 17 residues. The CDR3 DNA, read in part, is TGCGCCAGCAGCTTAGGACCGGACACCGGCGGCACCGGGGAG. Protein sequence: CASSLGPDTGGTGE. The complete CDR3 protein is CASSLGPDTGGTGELFF.

The sample holds many counts of this clone. The read ends 3 residues shy of where the CDR3 ends; the end is completed using the germline J gene. The rearrangement joins TRBV20-1 to TRBJ2-5; 9 bases are shared with TRBD2. This CDR3 region has 15 residues. Unmatched junction bases numbered 12, after V lost 6 bases and J lost 4 bases. Germline loops: CDR1 DFQATT, CDR2 SNEGSKA (reference sequence). The CDR3 sequence is CSAPSSGRGGETQYF. The CDR3 bases that were read are TGCAGTGCCCCGAGTAGCGGGAGAGGGGGAGAGACC.

This clone has more than one count but fewer than ten. The read terminates 3 residues before the CDR3 end, so the remaining end is supplied by the germline J gene. The J gene is TRBJ1-2, the V gene TRBV20-1, with D possibly being TRBD1 (5 bases). CDR1 and CDR2 from the germline V gene are DFQATT and SNEGSKA (reference sequence). CDR3 size: 14 residues. The DNA read from the CDR3 is TGCAGTGCTAGACCCAGGGAGGGGATGGGAGGC. Protein: CSARPREGMGG. The entire CDR3 protein is CSARPREGMGGYTF.

This clone was seen more than once but under ten times. The read terminates 3 residues ahead of where the CDR3 ends, so the germline J gene completes it. The chain links TRBV11-3 to TRBJ2-5; D remains ambiguous. Germline loops: CDR1 SGHNT, CDR2 YENEEA. This CDR3 has 12 amino acids. The germline V and J ends were trimmed by 1 base and 4 bases, with 4 bases remaining between them. The sequenced part of the CDR3 DNA is TGTGCCAGCAGCTTAGTGCGAGAGACC. This sequence encodes CASSLVRET. The whole CDR3 reads CASSLVRETQYF.

This clone was observed at least ten times. The covered CDR3 bases are TGTGCCAGCAGTGTCGGACAGGGTAGCACTGAA. Protein: CASSVGQGSTE. In full, the CDR3 reads CASSVGQGSTEAFF. The rearrangement joins TRBV6-1 to TRBJ1-1; 8 bases map to TRBD1. The CDR3 end lies 3 residues beyond the end of the read and is filled in from the germline J gene. CDR3 length: 14 residues. The V segment lost 4 bases and the J segment 4 bases; nucleotides outside the gene matches: 5. Germline loops: CDR1 MNHNS, CDR2 SASEGT.

This clone was counted at least ten times. The CDR3 goes on 3 residues after the read ends, and that part is filled in from the germline J gene. The genes are TRBV19 and TRBJ2-3; 8 positions agree with TRBD1. CDR1 is LNHDA, CDR2 SQIVND, per germline (reference sequence). CDR3 length: 13 residues. V trimming: 4 bases; J trimming: 3 bases; junction bases outside the gene matches: 0. The DNA read from the CDR3 is TGTGCCAGTAGTAGACAGGGGACAGATACG. Protein: CASSRQGTDT. The CDR3 in full is CASSRQGTDTQYF.

This clone was seen many times. The read terminates 3 residues ahead of where the CDR3 ends, so the germline J gene completes it. The chain links TRBV20-1 to TRBJ2-3, with 12 positions matching TRBD2. V lost 5 bases to trimming and J lost 2 bases; unmatched junction nucleotides: 5. The germline CDR1 and CDR2 sequences are DFQATT and SNEGSKA (reference sequence). CDR3 length: 15 residues. Incomplete CDR3 DNA: TGCAGTGCTCGGGGGACTAGCGGGCCCACAGATACG. This gives the protein CSARGTSGPTDT. The whole CDR3 region reads CSARGTSGPTDTQYF.

This clone was picked up many times. The read terminates 3 residues ahead of where the CDR3 ends, so the germline J gene completes it. This sequence joins TRBV4-1 and TRBJ2-5; tentatively, D is TRBD2 (6 bases). With 0 bases removed from V and 3 bases from J, the gap between germline ends came to 11 bases. This CDR3 region has 15 residues. CDR1 is MGHRA and CDR2 is YSYEKL in the germline V gene. The CDR3 loop reads CASSQDSSAEETQYF. Partial CDR3 DNA: TGCGCCAGCAGCCAAGATTCTAGCGCTGAAGAGACC.

This clone was picked up many times. The CDR3 end is not reached by the read, which stops 3 residues before it; the germline J gene fills it in. The chain uses TRBV29-1 and TRBJ2-7; 9 nucleotides line up with TRBD1. Trimming removed 6 bases from V and 3 bases from J; junction bases left unmatched: 9. CDR1 is SQVTM and CDR2 is ANQGSEA in the germline V gene. This CDR3 region has 14 residues. The CDR3 reads CSVREYRGHYEQYF. The DNA read from the CDR3 is TGCAGCGTCCGGGAATACAGGGGGCACTACGAG.